These T cell receptor beta chains were read from a single sample in a study of cytomegalovirus exposure and HLA in healthy donors. Profiled with immunoSEQ multiplex PCR; TCRdb holds only in-frame clones, not every one. The data hold 100,000 to 150,000 clones, with over 75% observed a single time. Sequencing used PBMCs. These receptors all come from a boy aged 5-17 years in good health and CMV-seronegative. The CDR3 runs from the conserved cysteine through the conserved F or W. D genes are given only for firm matches. Clone size is not always given. Where it is, it says once, few, many or a class for expanded clones.

size	V	J	D	DNA	CDR3
.	TRBV5-4	TRBJ1-2	.	TGTGCCAGCAGCCTCCCCGGACCCCAGGGTGGCTACACCTTC	CASSLPGPQGGYTF
.	TRBV27	TRBJ2-1	TRBD2	TGTGCCAGCAGTTTATCAGGGGTTAGCGGGAGGCGGGGTGAGCAGTTCTTC	CASSLSGVSGRRGEQFF
few	TRBV6-6	TRBJ1-4	.	TGTGCCAGCACCCGGGACATCCGAGAAAAACTGTTTTTT	CASTRDIREKLFF
.	TRBV9	TRBJ2-3	TRBD2	TGTGCCAGCAGCAAACCTAGCGGGGGCACGGATACGCAGTATTTT	CASSKPSGGTDTQYF
once	TRBV18	TRBJ2-5	TRBD1	TGTGCCAGCTCACGGCGACAGGGGACGAGTGAGACCCAGTACTTC	CASSRRQGTSETQYF
.	TRBV6-6	TRBJ2-2	.	TGTGGGTCCAGGCCAGCGAACACCGGGGAGCTGTTTTTT	CGSRPANTGELFF
.	TRBV29-1	TRBJ1-5	.	TGCAGCGTCCGGGATAGCAATCAGCCCCAGCATTTT	CSVRDSNQPQHF
.	TRBV27	TRBJ1-3	.	TGTGCCAGCAGCGCGGGGGGGGTCGCTGGAAACACCATATATTTT	CASSAGGVAGNTIYF
once	TRBV6-5	TRBJ2-7	TRBD1	TGTGCCAGCAGAAGATCGACAGGGCTCTCCTACGAGCAGTACTTC	CASRRSTGLSYEQYF
.	TRBV11-2	TRBJ1-3	.	TGTGCCAGCAGCTTAGGCCCCCCAGTCAACTCTGGAAACACCATATATTTT	CASSLGPPVNSGNTIYF
.	TRBV19	TRBJ1-2	TRBD1	TGTGCCAGTAGTCTTATGCCGGGACAGCTTAACTATGGCTACACCTTC	CASSLMPGQLNYGYTF
.	TRBV11-3	TRBJ2-1	.	TGTGCCAGCAGATCCCGGGGTGAGCAGTTCTTC	CASRSRGEQFF
.	TRBV14	TRBJ1-2	TRBD1	TGTGCCAGCAGCCAAGACTTTGGGACAGGGTGGGACTATGGCTACACCTTC	CASSQDFGTGWDYGYTF
.	TRBV10-3	TRBJ2-5	TRBD2	TGTGCCATCAGGCCCCTAGCGGGGGAGACCCAGTACTTC	CAIRPLAGETQYF
.	TRBV5-6	TRBJ1-6	TRBD1	TGTGCCAGCAGCTTTGGACAGGGATTGTCACCCCTCCACTTT	CASSFGQGLSPLHF
.	TRBV30	TRBJ2-7	TRBD1	TGTGCCTGGAGAGGGGACAGAGGCAACGAGCAGTACTTC	CAWRGDRGNEQYF
.	TRBV5-6	TRBJ1-6	TRBD1	TGTGCCAGCAGCTCAGCCGGGACAGCCTATAATTCACCCCTCCACTTT	CASSSAGTAYNSPLHF
.	TRBV9	TRBJ2-1	TRBD2	TGTGCCAGCGCTAGCGGGGCTTACAATGAGCAGTTCTTC	CASASGAYNEQFF